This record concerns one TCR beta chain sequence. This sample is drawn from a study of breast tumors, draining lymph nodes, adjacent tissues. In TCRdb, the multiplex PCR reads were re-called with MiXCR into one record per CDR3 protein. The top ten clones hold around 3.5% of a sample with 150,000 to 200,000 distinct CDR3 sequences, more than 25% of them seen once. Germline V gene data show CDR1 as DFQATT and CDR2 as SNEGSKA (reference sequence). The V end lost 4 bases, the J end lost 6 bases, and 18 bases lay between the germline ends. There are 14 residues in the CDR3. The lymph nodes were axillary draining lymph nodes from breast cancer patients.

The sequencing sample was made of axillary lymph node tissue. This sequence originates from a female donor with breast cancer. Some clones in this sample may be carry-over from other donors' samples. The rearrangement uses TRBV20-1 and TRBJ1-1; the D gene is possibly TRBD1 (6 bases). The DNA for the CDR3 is TGCAGTGCTAATAATTTCAGGGGATCCGCTGAAGCTTTCTTT. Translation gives CSANNFRGSAEAFF.